This TCR beta chain was sequenced in a study of T-cell memory formation after mild COVID-19 listed by TCRdb under 2021. Notes on the research overall: TCR sequence clusters from the two donors were found to be largely donor specific. Two young, previously healthy adult volunteers, one female and one male, were included in the cohort. T-cell clones expanding and contracting after mild COVID-19 in a couple of donors were tracked by longitudinal TCRalpha and TCRbeta repertoire sequencing.

Ficoll-Paque density gradient centrifugation was used to isolate PBMCs. The reads were generated on an Illumina NovaSeq 6000. Using 5'RACE with constant-segment primers, TCRalpha and TCRbeta cDNA libraries were constructed, with sample barcodes and unique molecular identifiers added in the process. RNA was extracted from every sample with Trizol reagent. Library amplification was performed in two PCR steps, and a second sample barcode and Illumina TruSeq adapters were introduced in the second step. Sequencing of the libraries was done on an Illumina NovaSeq, producing 2 x 150 bp paired-end reads. The study's own analysis went as follows. With migec v1.2.7, reads were demultiplexed and then collapsed into UMI-guided consensus sequences. With mixcr v2.1.11, UMI consensuses were aligned to TRA and TRB V and J templates and assembled into clonotypes. Clonotypes were classified as expanded or contracted when called significant by both edgeR and NoisET, with noise models trained on biological replicates. For edgeR calls, the thresholds were a false discovery rate-adjusted p below 0.01 and a log2 fold-change of 1. As an exploratory analysis of dynamics, max-normalized trajectories of the 1000 most abundant clonotypes were examined by PCA with hierarchical clustering. Separately sequenced CD4+ and CD8+ repertoires were used to assign a CD4 or CD8 phenotype to each responding clone. The public reads were reanalyzed by TCRdb: fastp trimming at Q25, MiXCR alignment, in-frame beta chains only. Each CDR3 protein gets just one entry, which takes the most common genes and DNA from the rows behind it. The V and J calls and clone size come from TCRdb's table, not from the authors' own analysis. The sample records just under 350,000 distinct CDR3 sequences, 10% to 15% of which are singletons. The ten largest clonotypes hold about 20% of the sample.

Here is what the overall study found, with its caveats: The study covered only a couple of mild cases, and larger cohorts including severe cases with pre-infection samples were considered necessary. From day 15 to 85, contracting clones showed balanced CD4/CD8 phenotypes, whereas a second wave of clones that expanded from day 15 to 37 leaned towards CD4+. Contracting CD4+ clones were found mainly in CM and EM memory subsets, while CD8+ clones were enriched in EMRA. The detection of some responding clones in pre-infection memory suggests that pre-existing cross-reactive memory T cells joined the SARS-CoV-2 response. SARS-CoV-2 specificity was not confirmed for the second-wave clones peaking on day 37.

The CDR3 spans 14 residues, from the cysteine through the phenylalanine. Only CDR3 DNA is held: 42 bases, read in frame from base 1. V is trimmed back by 6 bases and J by 2 bases, and the junction contains 6 bases that no gene match accounts for. CDR1 MNHNS and CDR2 SASEGT are derived from the germline V gene. There are a few counts of this clonotype. This clone's antigen is unknown. No base quality information exists; no much larger clone differs at one position. Rearrangement joined TRBV6-1 to TRBJ2-7; 8 bases in between match TRBD1. The sequenced sample consisted of PBMCs or a T cell subset sorted from them (not recorded which). The receptor was derived from a man aged 18 to 30 who had mild COVID-19 (a few samples of this study predate the infection). The sample titles of this study are shuffled in the database, so cell type and time point are left out; the donor was told from shared clones. The CDR3 protein is CASSRDRLTYEQYF. The nucleotide sequence is TGTGCCAGCAGCCGGGACAGGCTAACCTACGAGCAGTACTTC.